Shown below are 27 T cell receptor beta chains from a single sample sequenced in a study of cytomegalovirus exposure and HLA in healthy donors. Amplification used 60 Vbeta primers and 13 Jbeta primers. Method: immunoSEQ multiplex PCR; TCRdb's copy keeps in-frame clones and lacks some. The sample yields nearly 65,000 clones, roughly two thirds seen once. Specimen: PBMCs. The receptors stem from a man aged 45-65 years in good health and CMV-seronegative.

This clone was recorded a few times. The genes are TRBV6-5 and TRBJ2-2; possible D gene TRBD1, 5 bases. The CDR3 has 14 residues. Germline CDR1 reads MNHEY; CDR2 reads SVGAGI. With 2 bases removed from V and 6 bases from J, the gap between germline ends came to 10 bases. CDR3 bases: TGTGCCAGCAGTTACGCCCAGGGTTCCGGGGAGCTGTTTTTT. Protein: CASSYAQGSGELFF.

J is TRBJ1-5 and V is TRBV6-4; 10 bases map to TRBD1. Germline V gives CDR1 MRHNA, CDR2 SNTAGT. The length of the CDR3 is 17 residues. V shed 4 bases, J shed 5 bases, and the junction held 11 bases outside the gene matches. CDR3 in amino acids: CASSGQGARGPYQPQHF. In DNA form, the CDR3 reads TGTGCCAGCAGTGGACAGGGGGCTCGAGGGCCGTATCAGCCCCAGCATTTT.

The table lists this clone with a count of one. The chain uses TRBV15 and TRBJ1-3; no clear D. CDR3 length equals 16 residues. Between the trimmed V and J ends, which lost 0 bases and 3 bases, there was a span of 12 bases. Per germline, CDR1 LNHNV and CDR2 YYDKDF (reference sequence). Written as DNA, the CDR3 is TGTGCCACCAGCAGAGATGGCCGGACTCGTGGAAACACCATATATTTT. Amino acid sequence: CATSRDGRTRGNTIYF.

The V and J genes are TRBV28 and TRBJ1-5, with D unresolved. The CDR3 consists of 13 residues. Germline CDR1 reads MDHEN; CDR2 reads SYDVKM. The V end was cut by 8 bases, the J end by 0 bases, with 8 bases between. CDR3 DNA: TGTGCCAGCGCCGGGAATAGCAATCAGCCCCAGCATTTT. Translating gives CASAGNSNQPQHF.

This chain's CDR3 is CASSTPGGAIGALDTQYF. The CDR3 DNA is TGTGCCAGTAGTACCCCGGGAGGGGCCATTGGGGCACTAGATACGCAGTATTTT. The chain employs TRBV19 and TRBJ2-3; TRBD2 matches at 8 bases. Germline values: CDR1 LNHDA, CDR2 SQIVND (reference sequence). V dropped 4 bases and J dropped 5; count of bases not matched to a gene: 17. This CDR3 spans 18 amino acids.

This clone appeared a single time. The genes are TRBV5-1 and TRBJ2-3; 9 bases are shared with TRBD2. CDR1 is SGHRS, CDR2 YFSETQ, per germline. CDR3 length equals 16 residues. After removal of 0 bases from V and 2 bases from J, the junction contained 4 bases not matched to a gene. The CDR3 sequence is CASSLGGGAVTDTQYF. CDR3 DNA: TGCGCCAGCAGCTTGGGCGGGGGGGCCGTCACAGATACGCAGTATTTT.

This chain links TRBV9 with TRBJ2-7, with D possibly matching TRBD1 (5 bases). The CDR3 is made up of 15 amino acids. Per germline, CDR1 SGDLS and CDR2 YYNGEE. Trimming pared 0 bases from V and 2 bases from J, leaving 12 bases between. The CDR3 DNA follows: TGTGCCAGCAGCGTAGACGCAGGGCCGACCTACGAGCAGTACTTC. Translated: CASSVDAGPTYEQYF.

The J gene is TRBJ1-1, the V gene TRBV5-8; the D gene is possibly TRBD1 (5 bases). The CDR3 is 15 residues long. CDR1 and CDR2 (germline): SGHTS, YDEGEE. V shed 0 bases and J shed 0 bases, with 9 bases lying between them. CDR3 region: CASSLGGGVNTEAFF. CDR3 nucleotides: TGTGCCAGCAGCTTGGGCGGGGGGGTGAACACTGAAGCTTTCTTT.

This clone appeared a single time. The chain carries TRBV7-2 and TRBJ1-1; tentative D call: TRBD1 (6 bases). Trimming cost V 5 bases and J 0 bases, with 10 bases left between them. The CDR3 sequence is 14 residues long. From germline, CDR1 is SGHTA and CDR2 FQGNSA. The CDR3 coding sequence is TGTGCCAGCAGCATGGGGGCTTTGAACACTGAAGCTTTCTTT. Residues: CASSMGALNTEAFF.

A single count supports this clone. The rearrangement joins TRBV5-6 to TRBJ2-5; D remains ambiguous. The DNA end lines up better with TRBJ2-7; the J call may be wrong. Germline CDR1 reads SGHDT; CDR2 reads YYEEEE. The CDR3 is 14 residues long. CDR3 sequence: CASSVATDTYEQYF. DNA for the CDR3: TGTGCCAGCAGCGTCGCGACCGACACCTACGAGCAGTACTTC.

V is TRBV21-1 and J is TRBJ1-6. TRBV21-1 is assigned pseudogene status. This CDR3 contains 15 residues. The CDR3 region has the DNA TGTGCCAGCAGCGGGGGGGGGCACCGTAATTCACCCCTCCACTTT. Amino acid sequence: CASSGGGHRNSPLHF.

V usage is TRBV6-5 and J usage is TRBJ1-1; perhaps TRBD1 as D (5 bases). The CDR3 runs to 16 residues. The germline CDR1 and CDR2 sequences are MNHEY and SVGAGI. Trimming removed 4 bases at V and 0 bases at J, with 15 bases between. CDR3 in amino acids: CASSFSGGGMNTEAFF. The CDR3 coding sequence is TGTGCCAGCAGTTTCTCCGGGGGAGGGATGAACACTGAAGCTTTCTTT.

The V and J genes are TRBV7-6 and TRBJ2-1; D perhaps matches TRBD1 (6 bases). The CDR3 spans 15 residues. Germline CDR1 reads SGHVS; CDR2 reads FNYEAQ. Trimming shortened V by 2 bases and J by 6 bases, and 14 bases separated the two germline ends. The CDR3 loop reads CASSLRARGGNEQFF. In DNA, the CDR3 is TGTGCCAGCAGCTTACGCGCGAGAGGGGGCAATGAGCAGTTCTTC.

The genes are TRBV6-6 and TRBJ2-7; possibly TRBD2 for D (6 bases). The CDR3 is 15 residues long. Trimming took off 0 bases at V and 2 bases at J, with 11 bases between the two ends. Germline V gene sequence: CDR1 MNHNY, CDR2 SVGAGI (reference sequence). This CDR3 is CASSYSGGSAYEQYF. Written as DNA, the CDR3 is TGTGCCAGCAGTTACTCGGGGGGTTCTGCCTACGAGCAGTACTTC.

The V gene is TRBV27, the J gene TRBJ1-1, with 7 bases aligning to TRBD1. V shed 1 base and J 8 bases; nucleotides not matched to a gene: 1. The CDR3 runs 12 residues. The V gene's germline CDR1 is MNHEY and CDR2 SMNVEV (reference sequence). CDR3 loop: CASSLLGQEAFF. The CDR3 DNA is TGTGCCAGCAGTTTATTGGGACAGGAAGCTTTCTTT.

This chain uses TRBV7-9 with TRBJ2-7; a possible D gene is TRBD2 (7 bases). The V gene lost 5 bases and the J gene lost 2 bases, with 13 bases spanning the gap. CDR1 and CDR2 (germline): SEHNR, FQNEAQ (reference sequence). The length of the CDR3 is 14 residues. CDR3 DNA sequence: TGTGCCAGCAGCGTAGGGGGGGGCACCTACGAGCAGTACTTC. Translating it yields CASSVGGGTYEQYF.

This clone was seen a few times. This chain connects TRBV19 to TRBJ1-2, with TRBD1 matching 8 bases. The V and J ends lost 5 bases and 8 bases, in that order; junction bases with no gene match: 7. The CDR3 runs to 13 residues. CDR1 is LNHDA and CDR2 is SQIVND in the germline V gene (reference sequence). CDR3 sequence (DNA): TGTGCCAGTAGTTTCCGGGACAGGCGCGGCTACACCTTC. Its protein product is CASSFRDRRGYTF.

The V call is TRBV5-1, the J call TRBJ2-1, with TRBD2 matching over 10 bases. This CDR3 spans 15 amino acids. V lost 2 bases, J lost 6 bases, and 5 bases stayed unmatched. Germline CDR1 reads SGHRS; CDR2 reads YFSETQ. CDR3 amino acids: CASSLGLAVFNEQFF. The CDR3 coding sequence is TGCGCCAGCAGCTTAGGACTAGCGGTGTTCAATGAGCAGTTCTTC.

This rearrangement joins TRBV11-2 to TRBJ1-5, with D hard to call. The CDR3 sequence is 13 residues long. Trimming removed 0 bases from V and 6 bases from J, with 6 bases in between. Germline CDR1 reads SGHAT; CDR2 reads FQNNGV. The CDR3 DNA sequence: TGTGCCAGCAGCTTAGATCGTGTTCAGCCCCAGCATTTT. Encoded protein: CASSLDRVQPQHF.

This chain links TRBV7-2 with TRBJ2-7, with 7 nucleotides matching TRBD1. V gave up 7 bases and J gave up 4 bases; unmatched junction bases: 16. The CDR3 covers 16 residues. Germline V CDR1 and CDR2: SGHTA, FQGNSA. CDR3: CASKDPTGLLQYEQYF. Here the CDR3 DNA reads TGTGCCAGCAAAGATCCGACAGGGCTACTTCAATACGAGCAGTACTTC.

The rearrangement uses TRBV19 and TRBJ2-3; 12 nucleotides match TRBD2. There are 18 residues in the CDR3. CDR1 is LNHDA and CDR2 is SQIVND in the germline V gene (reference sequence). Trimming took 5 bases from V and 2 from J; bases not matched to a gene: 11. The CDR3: CASSVGLAGLKDTDTQYF. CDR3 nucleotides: TGTGCCAGTAGTGTGGGACTAGCGGGCCTCAAAGACACAGATACGCAGTATTTT.

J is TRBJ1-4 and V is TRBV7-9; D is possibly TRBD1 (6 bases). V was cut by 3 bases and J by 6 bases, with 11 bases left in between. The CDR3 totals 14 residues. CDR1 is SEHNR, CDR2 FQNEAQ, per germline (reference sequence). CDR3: CASSLPRGDEKLFF. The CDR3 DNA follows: TGTGCCAGCAGCTTGCCCAGGGGAGATGAAAAACTGTTTTTT.

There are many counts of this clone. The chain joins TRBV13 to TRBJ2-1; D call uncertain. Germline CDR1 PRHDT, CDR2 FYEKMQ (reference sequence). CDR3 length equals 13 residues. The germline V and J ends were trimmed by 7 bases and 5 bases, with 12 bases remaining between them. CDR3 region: CASTPEINNEQFF. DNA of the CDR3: TGTGCCAGCACGCCCGAGATTAACAATGAGCAGTTCTTC. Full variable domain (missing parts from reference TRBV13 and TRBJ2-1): AAGVIQSPRHLIKEKRETATLKCYPIPRHDTVYWYQQGPGQDPQFLISFYEKMQSDKGSIPDRFSAQQFSDYHSELNMSSLELGDSALYFCASTPEINNEQFFGPGTRLTVL.

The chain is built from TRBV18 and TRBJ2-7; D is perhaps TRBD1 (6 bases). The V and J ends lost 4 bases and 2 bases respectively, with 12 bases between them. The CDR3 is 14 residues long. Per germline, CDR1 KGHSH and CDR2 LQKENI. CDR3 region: CASSLTTGAYEQYF. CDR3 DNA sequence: TGTGCCAGCTCACTCACGACAGGTGCCTACGAGCAGTACTTC.

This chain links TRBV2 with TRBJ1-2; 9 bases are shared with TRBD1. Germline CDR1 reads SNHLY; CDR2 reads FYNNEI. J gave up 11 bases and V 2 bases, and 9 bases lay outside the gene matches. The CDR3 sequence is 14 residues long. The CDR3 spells CASSEYEGQGLYTF. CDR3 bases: TGTGCCAGCAGTGAATATGAAGGACAGGGGTTATACACCTTC.

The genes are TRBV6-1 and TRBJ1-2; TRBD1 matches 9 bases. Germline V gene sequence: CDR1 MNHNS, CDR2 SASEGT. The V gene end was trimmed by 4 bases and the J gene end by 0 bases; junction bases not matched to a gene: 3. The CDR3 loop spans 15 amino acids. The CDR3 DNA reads TGTGCCAGCAGTGGAGGGACAGGGACTAACTATGGCTACACCTTC. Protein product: CASSGGTGTNYGYTF.

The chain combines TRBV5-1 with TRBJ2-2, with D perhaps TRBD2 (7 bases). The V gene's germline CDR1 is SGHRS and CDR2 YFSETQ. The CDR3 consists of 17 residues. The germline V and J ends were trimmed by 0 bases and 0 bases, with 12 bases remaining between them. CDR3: CASSLATGGPNTGELFF. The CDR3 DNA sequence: TGCGCCAGCAGCTTGGCGACGGGGGGCCCGAACACCGGGGAGCTGTTTTTT.